These 26 T cell receptor beta chains came from one sample sequenced in a study of T cells in Graves' hyperthyroidism and ophthalmopathy. Amplification of TCR beta CDR3 regions was performed using RNA transcripts as template. A first-round RT-PCR of the TCR CDR3 used the HTBI primer set. TCRdb redid the calling of the multiplex PCR reads with MiXCR, one entry per CDR3 protein. The table records under 650,000 distinct CDR3 sequences, 15% to 20% of them present only once. The source material was blood. All receptors come from a woman aged 30 to 39 with Graves' hyperthyroidism.

About this clonotype: A much more abundant neighbour one base away suggests this may be a read error. The chain uses TRBV29-1 and TRBJ2-1; D is undetermined. The CDR3 runs to 13 residues. Germline V CDR1 and CDR2: SQVTM, ANQGSEA. For the CDR3, the DNA is TGCAGCATTGGGCGTGAGTCCTCCAATGAGCAGTTCTTC. Protein sequence: CSIGRESSNEQFF.

The V gene is TRBV3-1, the J gene TRBJ2-7; unclear D gene. Trimming cost V 2 bases and J 6 bases, with 8 bases left between them. Germline V gene data show CDR1 as LGHDT and CDR2 as YNNKEL (reference sequence). The CDR3 covers 12 residues. In DNA, the CDR3 is TGTGCCAGCAGCCAATTTTTGGGCGAGCAGTACTTC. This gives the protein CASSQFLGEQYF.

This clonotype turned up a few times. V and J are TRBV25-1 and TRBJ1-2, with D uncertain. V lost 10 bases and J lost 4, with 10 bases in between. Looked up from germline, CDR1 is MGHDK and CDR2 is SYGVNS. The CDR3 is made up of 11 amino acids. CDR3 nucleotide sequence: TGTGCCACCGACGGATTCTATGGCTACACCTTC. This gives the protein CATDGFYGYTF.

The rearrangement links TRBV28 to TRBJ2-4; tentative D call: TRBD2 (5 bases). Looked up from germline, CDR1 is MDHEN and CDR2 is SYDVKM. Trimming removed 3 bases from V and 7 bases from J, with 10 bases in between. The CDR3 has 13 residues. The CDR3: CASSFERRNIQYF. The CDR3 nucleotides read TGTGCCAGCAGTTTCGAAAGGAGGAACATTCAGTACTTC.

Only a few counts were recorded for this clonotype. This chain connects TRBV3-1 to TRBJ1-3; a possible D gene is TRBD1 (5 bases). The V gene's germline CDR1 is LGHDT and CDR2 YNNKEL (reference sequence). There are 19 residues in the CDR3. V was cut by 2 bases and J by 0 bases, with 20 bases left in between. The CDR3 region is CASSQRSPGPGFSGNTIYF. CDR3 nucleotide sequence: TGTGCCAGCAGCCAACGATCGCCGGGACCGGGTTTCTCTGGAAACACCATATATTTT.

This clonotype was counted ten times or more. V gene TRBV9 combines with J gene TRBJ2-1; D assignment may be TRBD1 or TRBD2 (5 bases each). The V gene lost 0 bases and the J gene lost 6 bases, with 10 bases spanning the gap. Germline V gene data show CDR1 as SGDLS and CDR2 as YYNGEE. This CDR3 region has 14 residues. CDR3 loop: CASSVAGRTNEQFF. The CDR3 DNA sequence: TGTGCCAGCAGCGTAGCGGGACGAACCAATGAGCAGTTCTTC.

This clonotype was detected a few times. This chain uses TRBV4-2 with TRBJ2-2; D possibly corresponds to TRBD2 (7 bases). The closer fit of TRBJ2-3 to the DNA end suggests the J call may be wrong. CDR1 is LGHNA, CDR2 YNFKEQ, per germline. The CDR3 contains 16 residues. Here the CDR3 DNA reads TGTGCCAGCAGCCAAGATCGGGGGCTAGCGCGCGGGGGGCAGTATTTT. Translating it yields CASSQDRGLARGGQYF.

This clonotype was seen at least ten times. The gene calls are TRBV18 and TRBJ1-1; perhaps TRBD1 as D (5 bases). The CDR3 is 16 amino acids. Germline V gene sequence: CDR1 KGHSH, CDR2 LQKENI. Trimming shortened V by 0 bases and J by 3 bases, and 14 bases separated the two germline ends. CDR3 in amino acids: CASSPPQRQKYTEAFF. CDR3 DNA: TGTGCCAGCTCACCACCACAACGACAGAAGTACACTGAAGCTTTCTTT.

The table lists this clonotype with many counts. J is TRBJ2-5 and V is TRBV28; TRBD2 matches 11 bases. Germline CDR1 is MDHEN and CDR2 is SYDVKM. The CDR3 runs to 16 residues. After removal of 5 bases from V and 4 bases from J, the junction contained 9 bases not matched to a gene. The CDR3: CASSLSSGRSTETQYF. DNA of the CDR3: TGTGCCAGCAGTCTGTCTAGCGGGAGGAGTACAGAGACCCAGTACTTC.

This clonotype was picked up many times. The chain combines TRBV18 with TRBJ2-5; D call uncertain. The CDR3 contains 12 residues. V was shortened by 3 bases and J by 2 bases, with 4 bases between the two germline ends. Germline values: CDR1 KGHSH, CDR2 LQKENI. The CDR3 nucleotides are TGTGCCAGCTCACCTCTACAAGAGACCCAGTACTTC. Its protein is CASSPLQETQYF. The full variable domain, its missing parts supplied by reference TRBV18 and TRBJ2-5, is NAGVMQNPRHLVRRRGQEARLRCSPMKGHSHVYWYRQLPEEGLKFMVYLQKENIIDESGMPKERFSAEFPKEGPSILRIQQVVRGDSAAYFCASSPLQETQYFGPGTRLLVL.

The sample holds many counts of this clonotype. This sequence joins TRBV12-3 or TRBV12-4 and TRBJ2-5, with D perhaps assigned TRBD1 or TRBD2 (5 bases each). Trimming removed 1 base at V and 4 bases at J, with 13 bases between. CDR3 size: 15 residues. The CDR3 region is CASSLDGGVRETQYF. The CDR3 bases are TGTGCCAGCAGTTTAGATGGGGGAGTTCGAGAGACCCAGTACTTC.

The chain is built from TRBV30 and TRBJ2-7, with D possibly TRBD1 on 5 matching bases. Germline V gene sequence: CDR1 GTSNPN, CDR2 SVGIG (reference sequence). V was shortened by 0 bases and J by 9 bases, with 12 bases between the two germline ends. The CDR3 length is 12 residues. The CDR3 nucleotides read TGTGCCTGGAGTGTACTGGGGCCCAGGCAGTACTTC. Its translation is CAWSVLGPRQYF.

This clonotype came up many times. In nucleotides, the CDR3 is TGTGCCAGCAGTTTCGTAGGCGGGAGCCTTCACAATGAGCAGTTCTTC. It translates to CASSFVGGSLHNEQFF. The V call is TRBV6-2 or TRBV6-3, the J call TRBJ2-1, with 7 bases lining up with TRBD2. Germline lookup yields CDR1 MNHEY and CDR2 SVGEGT. Trimming at V came to 4 bases and at J to 5 bases, leaving 11 bases not matched to a gene. The CDR3 runs to 16 residues.

Ten or more counts support this clonotype. The chain couples TRBV11-2 to TRBJ2-7; 8 bases agree with TRBD2. Trimming at V came to 4 bases and at J to 4 bases, leaving 9 bases not matched to a gene. The germline V gene encodes CDR1 SGHAT and CDR2 FQNNGV. The CDR3 loop spans 15 amino acids. The chain's CDR3 is CASSSGAGVSYEQYF. The CDR3 nucleotides read TGTGCCAGCAGCTCCGGAGCGGGAGTATCGTACGAGCAGTACTTC.

V and J are TRBV20-1 and TRBJ2-5, with TRBD2 matching over 7 bases. The J segment lost 1 base and the V segment lost 3 bases, leaving 14 bases of the junction unmatched. The CDR3 is 17 amino acids. Germline V lookup: CDR1 DFQATT, CDR2 SNEGSKA (reference sequence). This chain's CDR3 is CSASPLNPSGIQETQYF. CDR3 coding DNA: TGCAGTGCTAGTCCACTAAACCCTAGCGGAATCCAAGAGACCCAGTACTTC.

A single count supports this clonotype. The chain is built from TRBV14 and TRBJ1-1; weak D call: TRBD1 (5 bases). The germline CDR1 and CDR2 sequences are SGHDN and FVKESK. This CDR3 is built from 15 residues. Trimming took 4 bases from V and 2 from J, leaving 14 bases between them. The CDR3 reads CASSPWGERNTEAFF. CDR3 DNA sequence: TGTGCCAGCAGCCCCTGGGGGGAAAGAAACACTGAAGCTTTCTTT.

The chain links TRBV5-1 to TRBJ2-7; D not certain. The CDR3 has 13 amino acids. Germline V lookup: CDR1 SGHRS, CDR2 YFSETQ. Trimming removed 0 bases from V and 2 bases from J, with 6 bases in between. CDR3 coding DNA: TGCGCCAGCAGCTTGGAGGTGGCCTACGAGCAGTACTTC. Amino acids: CASSLEVAYEQYF. Filled out from reference TRBV5-1 and TRBJ2-7, the complete variable domain reads KAGVTQTPRYLIKTRGQQVTLSCSPISGHRSVSWYQQTPGQGLQFLFEYFSETQRNKGNFPGRFSGRQFSNSRSEMNVSTLELGDSALYLCASSLEVAYEQYFGPGTRLTVT.

This clonotype was observed a handful of times. This chain uses TRBV3-1 with TRBJ2-2; TRBD2 agrees at 10 bases. Germline CDR1 reads LGHDT; CDR2 reads YNNKEL (reference sequence). The ends lost 1 base at V and 0 bases at J; junction bases unmatched: 2. The CDR3 sequence is 17 residues long. The CDR3 DNA is TGTGCCAGCAGCCAAGGGCTAGCGGGAGCGAACACCGGGGAGCTGTTTTTT. Its translation is CASSQGLAGANTGELFF.

V gene TRBV6-6 combines with J gene TRBJ2-7; 9 nucleotides match TRBD1. CDR1 MNHNY and CDR2 SVGAGI come from the germline V gene (reference sequence). Trimming took 2 bases from V and 4 from J; bases not matched to a gene: 6. There are 15 residues in the CDR3. The CDR3 sequence: CASSYPGQGTYEQYF. The CDR3 DNA sequence: TGTGCCAGCAGTTACCCCGGACAGGGGACTTACGAGCAGTACTTC.

This clonotype was seen only a few times. The J gene is TRBJ2-7, the V gene TRBV11-2; tentatively, D is TRBD1 or TRBD2 (5 bases each). There are 13 residues in the CDR3. V lost 4 bases and J 6 bases, leaving 13 bases between the germline ends. Per the germline V gene, CDR1 is SGHAT and CDR2 is FQNNGV. CDR3 region: CASSWDPRGEQYF. The DNA of the CDR3 is TGTGCCAGCAGCTGGGACCCCCGGGGCGAGCAGTACTTC.

The genes are TRBV29-1 and TRBJ2-7, with a possible D match to TRBD1 (6 bases). Germline V gene sequence: CDR1 SQVTM, CDR2 ANQGSEA. Trimming took off 5 bases at V and 0 bases at J, with 14 bases between the two ends. The CDR3 extends over 14 amino acids. The CDR3 loop reads CSVSGTLNSYEQYF. The DNA of the CDR3 is TGCAGCGTTTCCGGGACACTAAACTCCTACGAGCAGTACTTC.

This clonotype was detected ten times or more. The chain carries TRBV11-1 and TRBJ2-2; 7 bases fit TRBD1. The CDR3 totals 17 residues. J gave up 5 bases and V 5 bases, and 14 bases lay outside the gene matches. In germline, CDR1 is SGHAT, CDR2 FQDESV (reference sequence). The CDR3 here is CASSPRRQGFQTGELFF. The CDR3 DNA sequence: TGTGCCAGCAGCCCACGAAGACAGGGTTTTCAAACCGGGGAGCTGTTTTTT.

This clonotype was seen many times. The genes are TRBV7-8 and TRBJ2-7, with 9 bases lining up with TRBD2. Germline CDR1 reads SGHVS; CDR2 reads FQNEAQ. J lost 2 bases, V lost 4 bases, and 9 bases had no gene match. This CDR3 region has 16 residues. In nucleotides, the CDR3 is TGTGCCAGCAGCTCGGAACTAGCGGGTTACACCTACGAGCAGTACTTC. As protein: CASSSELAGYTYEQYF.

This clonotype was picked up a small number of times. The J gene is TRBJ2-3, the V gene TRBV7-6, with 8 bases aligning to TRBD2. V lost 1 base, J lost 5 bases, and 5 bases stayed unmatched. This CDR3 is built from 15 residues. Germline values: CDR1 SGHVS, CDR2 FNYEAQ. In nucleotides, the CDR3 is TGTGCCAGCAGCTTAGACGGGAGGGCCAGAGATACGCAGTATTTT. Its protein is CASSLDGRARDTQYF. The full variable domain, its missing parts supplied by reference TRBV7-6 and TRBJ2-3, is GAGVSQSPRYKVTKRGQDVALRCDPISGHVSLYWYRQALGQGPEFLTYFNYEAQQDKSGLPNDRFSAERPEGSISTLTIQRTEQRDSAMYRCASSLDGRARDTQYFGPGTRLTVL.

Many counts were recorded for this clonotype. V usage is TRBV24-1 and J usage is TRBJ2-7; 7 bases are shared with TRBD2. Looked up from germline, CDR1 is KGHDR and CDR2 is SFDVKD. V lost 2 bases and J lost 12; bases outside the gene matches: 6. This CDR3 is 12 amino acids long. The CDR3 region has the DNA TGTGCCACCAGTGATTACGCGGGAGTTTCGTACTTC. Translated: CATSDYAGVSYF.

This clonotype was seen at least ten times. The V gene is TRBV11-2, the J gene TRBJ2-1; D gene unclear. Trimming removed 1 base from V and 2 bases from J, with 21 bases in between. Germline V CDR1 and CDR2: SGHAT, FQNNGV. The CDR3 runs 19 residues. DNA for the CDR3: TGTGCCAGCAGCTTAGGCGGTGGGTTAGTTTTGAGAACCTACAATGAGCAGTTCTTC. Amino acids: CASSLGGGLVLRTYNEQFF. The variable domain in full, completed from reference TRBV11-2 and TRBJ2-1, reads EAGVAQSPRYKIIEKRQSVAFWCNPISGHATLYWYQQILGQGPKLLIQFQNNGVVDDSQLPKDRFSAERLKGVDSTLKIQPAKLEDSAVYLCASSLGGGLVLRTYNEQFFGPGTRLTVL.